A selection of T cell receptor beta chains follows, all from one sample in a study of early T cells in non-severe SARS-CoV-2 infection. One entry per CDR3 protein, called by TCRdb with MiXCR from the 5' RACE reads. The sample holds tens of thousands of distinct CDR3 sequences, over 9.5% seen once. The material sequenced was whole blood. The source of these receptors is an adult who was a healthcare worker with PCR-confirmed SARS-CoV-2 infection or an uninfected control (not recorded which). Both conserved end residues are part of each CDR3. D genes are given only for firm matches. Clone size is shown for a subset of rows, as once, few, many or a class of expanded clone.

V: TRBV6-5
D: -
J: TRBJ1-2
size: many
DNA: TGTGCCAGCAGTTACCAACAGGGACGGTCGGGGGACTATGGCTACACCTTC
CDR3: CASSYQQGRSGDYGYTF

V: TRBV7-2
D: -
J: TRBJ2-1
size: -
DNA: TGTGCCAGCAGCCCCACCGGGGGAGCGATTACCTACAATGAGCAGTTCTTC
CDR3: CASSPTGGAITYNEQFF

V: TRBV7-2
D: -
J: TRBJ1-1
size: -
DNA: TGTGCCAGCAGCCCAGGCAGGGGTTACGGTGAAGTTTTCTTT
CDR3: CASSPGRGYGEVFF

V: TRBV28
D: -
J: TRBJ1-5
size: -
DNA: TGTGCCAGCAGTTTATTACCAACCTATAGCAATCAGCCCCAGCATTTT
CDR3: CASSLLPTYSNQPQHF

V: TRBV28
D: TRBD2
J: TRBJ2-1
size: -
DNA: TGTGCCAGCAGACCACCCAGCGGGAGCTCCTACAATGAGCAGTTCTTC
CDR3: CASRPPSGSSYNEQFF

V: TRBV5-6
D: -
J: TRBJ2-3
size: -
DNA: TGTGCCAGCAGCGCGGGGGCCACAGATACGCAGTATTTT
CDR3: CASSAGATDTQYF

V: TRBV20-1
D: TRBD2
J: TRBJ2-7
size: many
DNA: TGCAGTGCTAGCGGGAGGTATTACGAGCAGTACTTC
CDR3: CSASGRYYEQYF

V: TRBV7-9
D: -
J: TRBJ1-2
size: -
DNA: TGTGCCAGCAGCCCTTTGGGGGGCAGCTATGGCTACACCTTC
CDR3: CASSPLGGSYGYTF

V: TRBV7-9
D: -
J: TRBJ1-4
size: -
DNA: TGTGCCAGCAGCTTGGCACAGGTTGATGAAAAACTGTTTTTT
CDR3: CASSLAQVDEKLFF

V: TRBV4-3
D: TRBD1
J: TRBJ1-3
size: many
DNA: TGCGCCAGCAGCCAAGCGTTCAGGGACAGTGGAAACACCATATATTTT
CDR3: CASSQAFRDSGNTIYF

V: TRBV20-1
D: -
J: TRBJ2-5
size: many
DNA: TGCAGTGCTAGGCAAGAGACCCAGTACTTC
CDR3: CSARQETQYF

V: TRBV4-2
D: TRBD2
J: TRBJ2-2
size: -
DNA: TGTGCCAGCAGCCGGCTAGCGGGGGGGCCGACCGGGGAGCTGTTTTTT
CDR3: CASSRLAGGPTGELFF

V: TRBV28
D: -
J: TRBJ1-1
size: few
DNA: TGTGCCAGCAGTTTATCACAGTCCACTGAAGCTTTCTTT
CDR3: CASSLSQSTEAFF

V: TRBV6-1
D: -
J: TRBJ2-7
size: -
DNA: TGTGCCAGCAGTGAGACCTCCCCCTACTACGAGCAGTACTTC
CDR3: CASSETSPYYEQYF

V: TRBV7-9
D: TRBD2
J: TRBJ2-7
size: -
DNA: TGTGCCAGCAGCTTACCCGGGACTAGCAGCTACGAGCAGTACTTC
CDR3: CASSLPGTSSYEQYF

V: TRBV6-6
D: TRBD2
J: TRBJ2-1
size: few
DNA: TGTGCCAGCACTCTCGGGAGGCAGGACTACAATGAGCAGTTCTTC
CDR3: CASTLGRQDYNEQFF

V: TRBV5-1
D: -
J: TRBJ2-5
size: few
DNA: TGCGCCAGCAGCACCGGTGGGGAGACCCAGTACTTC
CDR3: CASSTGGETQYF

V: TRBV7-2
D: -
J: TRBJ2-1
size: few
DNA: TGTGCCAGCAGCTTAGGTTTAGATGTTGATGAGCAGTTCTTC
CDR3: CASSLGLDVDEQFF

V: TRBV7-9
D: -
J: TRBJ2-7
size: -
DNA: TGTGCCAGCAGCCTGGGGACGTCGGGCGAGCAGTACTTC
CDR3: CASSLGTSGEQYF

V: TRBV20-1
D: -
J: TRBJ2-7
size: -
DNA: TGCAGTGCTAGAGATCTAGTACAGCCCTACGAGCAGTACTTC
CDR3: CSARDLVQPYEQYF

V: TRBV6-5
D: -
J: TRBJ2-5
size: few
DNA: TGTGCCAGCAGTTACTCGAACCGGGGGCTAGGAGGAGAGACCCAGTACTTC
CDR3: CASSYSNRGLGGETQYF

V: TRBV6-5
D: -
J: TRBJ1-5
size: many
DNA: TGTGCCAGCAGTTACCGGCTCGGGGGTAATCAGCCCCAGCATTTT
CDR3: CASSYRLGGNQPQHF

V: TRBV3-1
D: -
J: TRBJ1-1
size: few
DNA: TGTGCCAGCAGCCCCTGGGGGGAGCTTACTGAAGCTTTCTTT
CDR3: CASSPWGELTEAFF

V: TRBV20-1
D: TRBD2
J: TRBJ2-1
size: many
DNA: TGCAGTGCTAGAGGGGAGCGGGATACCCCCTACAATGAGCAGTTCTTC
CDR3: CSARGERDTPYNEQFF

V: TRBV29-1
D: TRBD1
J: TRBJ2-5
size: few
DNA: TGCAGCGCGGTGGACAGGAAAGAGACCCAGTACTTC
CDR3: CSAVDRKETQYF

V: TRBV29-1
D: TRBD2
J: TRBJ2-1
size: few
DNA: TGCAGCGTTGAAGCCACCGTAGCGGGAGAGCAGTTCTTC
CDR3: CSVEATVAGEQFF

V: TRBV6-4
D: TRBD1
J: TRBJ1-6
size: -
DNA: TGTGCCAGCAGAAGACAGGGAATGAATAATTCACCCCTCCACTTT
CDR3: CASRRQGMNNSPLHF

V: TRBV2
D: TRBD2
J: TRBJ2-1
size: few
DNA: TGTGCCAGCAGTACGCTAGCGGGGGGGCAAGGTGAGCAGTTCTTC
CDR3: CASSTLAGGQGEQFF

V: TRBV27
D: -
J: TRBJ2-3
size: -
DNA: TGTGCCCCAGCGCGACCAGATACGCAGTATTTT
CDR3: CAPARPDTQYF

V: TRBV9
D: -
J: TRBJ2-3
size: few
DNA: TGTGCCAGCAGCGTAGCTAGGAGCACAGATACGCAGTATTTT
CDR3: CASSVARSTDTQYF

V: TRBV5-6
D: -
J: TRBJ1-4
size: -
DNA: TGTGCCAGCAGTCCTTACGGCGGGGATGAAAAACTGTTTTTT
CDR3: CASSPYGGDEKLFF

V: TRBV5-1
D: TRBD1
J: TRBJ2-2
size: few
DNA: TGCGCCAGCAGACCCTCCACGGACAGGGGCACCGGGGAGCTGTTTTTT
CDR3: CASRPSTDRGTGELFF

V: TRBV18
D: -
J: TRBJ1-5
size: few
DNA: TGTGCCAGCTCACGGGCGGCGGGGGAGCCCCAGCATTTT
CDR3: CASSRAAGEPQHF

V: TRBV4-1
D: TRBD1
J: TRBJ2-5
size: -
DNA: TGCGCCAGCAGCCTGTCAGGGACAGGGGGCCGAGAGACCCAGTACTTC
CDR3: CASSLSGTGGRETQYF

V: TRBV12-3/TRBV12-4
D: TRBD1
J: TRBJ2-1
size: -
DNA: TGTGCCAGTGGACAGGGGCACAATGAGCAGTTCTTC
CDR3: CASGQGHNEQFF

V: TRBV6-2/TRBV6-3
D: TRBD1
J: TRBJ2-3
size: few
DNA: TGTGCCAGCAGTTACGCTACAGGGGTATCCCCATGGACCAGCACAGATACGCAGTATTTT
CDR3: CASSYATGVSPWTSTDTQYF

V: TRBV7-9
D: TRBD1
J: TRBJ2-5
size: many
DNA: TGTGCCACCACTCCCGGGACAGCGGTACAAGAGACCCAGTACTTC
CDR3: CATTPGTAVQETQYF

V: TRBV7-3
D: TRBD2
J: TRBJ2-5
size: -
DNA: TGTGCCAGCAGCTTTGGCGGGAGTGGAGAGACCCAGTACTTC
CDR3: CASSFGGSGETQYF

V: TRBV12-3/TRBV12-4
D: -
J: TRBJ2-5
size: few
DNA: TGTGCCAGCAGAATCGGGCAAACGGAGACCCAGTACTTC
CDR3: CASRIGQTETQYF

V: TRBV18
D: TRBD1
J: TRBJ1-1
size: -
DNA: TGTGCCAGCTCACCACCTGGCAGGGGGGGCACTGAAGCTTTCTTT
CDR3: CASSPPGRGGTEAFF

V: TRBV5-6
D: TRBD2
J: TRBJ2-1
size: -
DNA: TGTGCCAGCAGCTTGGACATAGCGGGAGGGCCCTACAATGAGCAGTTCTTC
CDR3: CASSLDIAGGPYNEQFF

V: TRBV15
D: -
J: TRBJ2-1
size: -
DNA: TGTGCCACCAGCAGAGGGTCCAGCGGGACAATCCATGAGCAGTTCTTC
CDR3: CATSRGSSGTIHEQFF

V: TRBV7-2
D: TRBD1
J: TRBJ2-3
size: -
DNA: TGTGCCAGCAGCATCAGGACAGGGAACACAGATACGCAGTATTTT
CDR3: CASSIRTGNTDTQYF

V: TRBV6-6
D: -
J: TRBJ2-7
size: -
DNA: TGTGCCAGCAAGACATCTCCCTACGAGCAGTACTTC
CDR3: CASKTSPYEQYF

V: TRBV2
D: -
J: TRBJ1-1
size: -
DNA: TGTGCCAGCAGTGAAGGGGGGTATACTGAAGCTTTCTTT
CDR3: CASSEGGYTEAFF

V: TRBV29-1
D: -
J: TRBJ2-5
size: many
DNA: TGCAGCGTCTCTCTTACAGGGACGAAGACCCAGTACTTC
CDR3: CSVSLTGTKTQYF

V: TRBV9
D: -
J: TRBJ2-3
size: -
DNA: TGTGCCAGCAGCGCTACTCCACAGGGAAGAGGGCTGGATACGCAGTATTTT
CDR3: CASSATPQGRGLDTQYF

V: TRBV3-1
D: TRBD2
J: TRBJ2-7
size: few
DNA: TGTGCCAGCAGCCAAGGATTCCCTAGCGGGGGGTTTATGGTTTGGCAGTACTTC
CDR3: CASSQGFPSGGFMVWQYF

V: TRBV4-3
D: TRBD2
J: TRBJ2-7
size: many
DNA: TGCGCCAGCAGCCAAGCAGGACTAGTATCCGAGCAGTACTTC
CDR3: CASSQAGLVSEQYF